This T cell receptor beta chain comes out of a study of T cell responses to AZD1222 COVID-19 vaccine (dated by TCRdb to about 2021). Some background on the complete study: A total of approximately 240 trial participants underwent TCR sequencing, of whom under 220 had received two doses of AZD1222 and 26 had received two doses of the MenACWY control vaccine. Trial participants were enrolled by age into 18-55, 56-69 and 70-plus year subgroups, with approximately 150, 30 and 60 TCR-sequenced participants respectively.

Beyond this particular receptor, the publication reports: Because no samples from the day 14 peak response were available, repertoires could be characterized only after the peak T cell response. After two AZD1222 doses, spike-specific TCR breadth and depth were significantly higher than at day 0 and than in MenACWY recipients. Epitopes outside the regions mutated in the B.1.351 and B.1.1.7 variants were reportedly recognized by nearly half of the unique spike-specific TCRs. Vaccine-associated CD4 TCRs spanned the whole spike protein, with dominant responses in regions 160-218 and 743-854. In the small 56-69-year group, the increase in depth fell short of significance, most likely because of low power. Conclusions about previously exposed vaccinees are limited, since just a handful of AZD1222 recipients were seropositive for SARS-CoV-2 at baseline. Participants were mostly white British and included more females than males, and it was suggested by the authors that clonal diversity may have been underestimated.

The cysteine opens and the phenylalanine closes a CDR3 of 16 amino acids. CDR3 DNA only is kept here, 48 bases in frame from base 1. CDR1 and CDR2, looked up from the germline V gene, are SGHVS and FNYEAQ. The junction shows trimming of 4 bases on V and 4 bases on J, and the gene matches do not reach 12 bases of it. With regard to this clone: Its target antigen remains unknown. One base away there is no much larger clone; base qualities are not given.

The CDR3 regions of human TCRbeta chains were analyzed by immunosequencing. In the authors' own workflow: Repertoire TCRs were checked for matches against a reference library of SARS-CoV-2-specific TCRs that had been generated using the MIRA antigen-specificity platform. Breadth was defined as the fraction of unique TCRs that were SARS-CoV-2-associated. Depth was defined as the fraction of total T cells that were SARS-CoV-2-associated. Each spike-specific TCR was assigned to its reactive spike region and to a CD4 or CD8 class using the MIRA data. Log10-transformed breadth and depth values were compared by one-way ANOVA with Sidak's multiple comparisons tests. TCRdb holds this immuneACCESS table with in-frame rearrangements only. Some clones are missing; in checked studies, unresolved V genes explain under half, and the rest has no known cause. From that table come the V and J calls and clone size; the DNA was used to work out D and trimming. This sample has approximately 140,000 clones in its table, and approximately 78% of those were observed once. The top ten clones comprise around 4.1% of the sample.

Taken with the paper, the label for time point translates to: baseline before first vaccination. Explained via the paper, the treatment or condition label denotes: meningococcal conjugate vaccine given as trial control. Samples from vaccinated people were obtained from the UK trials COV001 and COV002, which included a single-blind randomized controlled phase 2/3 trial of AZD1222 (ChAdOx1 nCoV-19) in healthy adults. For TCRbeta chain sequencing, PBMC samples were collected from trial participants at day 0 and at day 28 after the second dose. This chain joins TRBV7-6 to TRBJ1-1, with 7 bases aligning to TRBD1. Specimen: peripheral blood, collected on day 0 of MenACWY control vaccination. The receptor was isolated from an adult in good health. The CDR3 in this case is CASSSRPDRESTEAFF. In nucleotides, the sequence is TGTGCCAGCAGCTCACGACCTGACAGGGAGAGCACTGAAGCTTTCTTT.